Many counts were recorded for the clone carrying this TCR beta chain. The CDR3 covers 14 residues. Germline trimming cut 4 bases from V and 5 bases from J; bases unmatched to any gene: 7. Germline-derived CDR1 and CDR2 are SEHNR and FQNEAQ (reference sequence). TCR beta CDR3 regions were amplified from RNA. When the TCR CDR3 underwent first-round RT-PCR, the HTBI primer set was used. Using its own MiXCR run on the multiplex PCR reads, TCRdb lists one record per CDR3 protein. The repertoire consists of some 650,000 distinct CDR3 sequences, with about 16% occurring once and the leading ten covering 3% to 4%. These data come from a study of T cells in Graves' hyperthyroidism and ophthalmopathy.

V gene TRBV7-9 combines with J gene TRBJ1-2; 7 bases are shared with TRBD1. This clonotype was obtained from a woman between 40 and 55 years old with Graves' ophthalmopathy. Sequenced sample: blood. CDR3 amino acids: CASSSTDREYGYTF. CDR3 DNA sequence: TGTGCCAGCAGCTCAACCGACAGGGAGTATGGCTACACCTTC.